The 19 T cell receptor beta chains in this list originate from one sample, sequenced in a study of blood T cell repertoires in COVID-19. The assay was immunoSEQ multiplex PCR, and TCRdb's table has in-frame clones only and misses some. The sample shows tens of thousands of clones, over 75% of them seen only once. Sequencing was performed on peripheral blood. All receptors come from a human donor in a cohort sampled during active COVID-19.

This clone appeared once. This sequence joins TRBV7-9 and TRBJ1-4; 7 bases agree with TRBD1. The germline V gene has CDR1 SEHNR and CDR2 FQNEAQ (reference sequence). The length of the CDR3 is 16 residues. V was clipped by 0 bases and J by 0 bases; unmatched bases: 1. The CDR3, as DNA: TGTGCCAGCAGCTTAGCGACAGGGTCAACTAATGAAAAACTGTTTTTT. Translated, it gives CASSLATGSTNEKLFF.

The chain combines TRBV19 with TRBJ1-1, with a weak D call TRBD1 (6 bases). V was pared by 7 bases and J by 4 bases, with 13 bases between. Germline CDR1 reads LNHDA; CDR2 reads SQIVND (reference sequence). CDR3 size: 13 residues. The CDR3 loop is CASTLGDITEAFF. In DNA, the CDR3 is TGTGCCAGTACCCTGGGGGACATCACTGAAGCTTTCTTT.

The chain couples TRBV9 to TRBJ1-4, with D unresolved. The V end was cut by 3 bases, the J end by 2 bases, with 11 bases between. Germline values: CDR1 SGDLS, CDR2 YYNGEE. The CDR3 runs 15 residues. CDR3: CASSAEASTNEKLFF. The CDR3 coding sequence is TGTGCCAGCAGCGCGGAGGCGTCGACTAATGAAAAACTGTTTTTT. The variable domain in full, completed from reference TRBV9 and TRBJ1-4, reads DSGVTQTPKHLITATGQRVTLRCSPRSGDLSVYWYQQSLDQGLQFLIQYYNGEERAKGNILERFSAQQFPDLHSELNLSSLELGDSALYFCASSAEASTNEKLFFGSGTQLSVL.

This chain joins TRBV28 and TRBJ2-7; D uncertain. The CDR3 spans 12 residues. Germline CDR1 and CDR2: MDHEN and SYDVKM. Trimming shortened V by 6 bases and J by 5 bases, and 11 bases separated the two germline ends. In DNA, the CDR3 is TGTGCCAGCAGCCTCCCTGGCCACGAGCAGTACTTC. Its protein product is CASSLPGHEQYF.

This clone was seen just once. CDR3 protein: CASRGQGYEQYF. DNA of the CDR3: TGTGCCAGCAGGGGACAGGGTTACGAGCAGTACTTC. V gene TRBV28 combines with J gene TRBJ2-7, with 9 bases matching TRBD1. The V gene end was trimmed by 6 bases and the J gene end by 4 bases; junction bases not matched to a gene: 1. Germline values: CDR1 MDHEN, CDR2 SYDVKM. The CDR3 consists of 12 residues.

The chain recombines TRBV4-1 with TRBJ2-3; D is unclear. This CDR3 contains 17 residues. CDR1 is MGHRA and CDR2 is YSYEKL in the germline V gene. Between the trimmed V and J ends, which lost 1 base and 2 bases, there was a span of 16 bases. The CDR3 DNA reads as TGCGCCAGCAGCCAAGCCATGAGTTCCGGGTACACAGATACGCAGTATTTT. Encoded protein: CASSQAMSSGYTDTQYF.

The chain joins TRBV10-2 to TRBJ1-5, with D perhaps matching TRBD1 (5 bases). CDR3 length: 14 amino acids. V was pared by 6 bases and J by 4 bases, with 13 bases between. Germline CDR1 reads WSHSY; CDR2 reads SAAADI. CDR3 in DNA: TGCGCCAGCAGCCCCGGGACTGCGAATCAGCCCCAGCATTTT. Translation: CASSPGTANQPQHF.

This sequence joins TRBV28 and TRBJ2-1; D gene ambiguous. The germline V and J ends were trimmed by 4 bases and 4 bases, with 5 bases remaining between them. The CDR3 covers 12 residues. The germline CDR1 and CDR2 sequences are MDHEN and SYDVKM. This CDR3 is CASSSLYNEQFF. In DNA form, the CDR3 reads TGTGCCAGCAGTTCCCTATACAATGAGCAGTTCTTC.

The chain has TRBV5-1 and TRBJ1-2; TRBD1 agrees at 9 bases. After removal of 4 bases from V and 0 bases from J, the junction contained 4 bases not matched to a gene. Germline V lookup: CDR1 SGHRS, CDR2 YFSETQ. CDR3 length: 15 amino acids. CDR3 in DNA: TGCGCCAGCAGCGACCGGGACAGGGCTAACTATGGCTACACCTTC. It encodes CASSDRDRANYGYTF.

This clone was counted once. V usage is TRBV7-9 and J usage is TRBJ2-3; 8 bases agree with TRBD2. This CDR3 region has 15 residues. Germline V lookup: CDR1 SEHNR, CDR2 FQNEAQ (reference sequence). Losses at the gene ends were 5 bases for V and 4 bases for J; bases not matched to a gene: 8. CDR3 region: CASSLLAGGADTQYF. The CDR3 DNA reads TGTGCCAGCAGCCTTTTGGCGGGAGGAGCAGATACGCAGTATTTT.

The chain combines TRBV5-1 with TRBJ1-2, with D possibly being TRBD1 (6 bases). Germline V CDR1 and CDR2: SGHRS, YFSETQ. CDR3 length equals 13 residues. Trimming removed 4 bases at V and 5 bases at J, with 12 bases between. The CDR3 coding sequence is TGCGCCAGCAGCCCGCGCGGACAGTATGGCTACACCTTC. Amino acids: CASSPRGQYGYTF.

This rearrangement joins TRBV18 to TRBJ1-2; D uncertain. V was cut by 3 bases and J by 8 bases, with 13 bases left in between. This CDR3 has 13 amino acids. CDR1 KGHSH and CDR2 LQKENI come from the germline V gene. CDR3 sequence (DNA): TGTGCCAGCTCACCCTCCCGGGAGGACGGCTACACCTTC. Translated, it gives CASSPSREDGYTF.

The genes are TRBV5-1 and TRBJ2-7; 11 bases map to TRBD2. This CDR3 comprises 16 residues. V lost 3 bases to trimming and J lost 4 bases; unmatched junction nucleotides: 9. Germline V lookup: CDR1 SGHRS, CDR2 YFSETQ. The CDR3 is CASSSGETSGTYEQYF. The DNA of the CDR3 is TGCGCCAGCAGCTCCGGAGAGACTAGCGGGACATACGAGCAGTACTTC.

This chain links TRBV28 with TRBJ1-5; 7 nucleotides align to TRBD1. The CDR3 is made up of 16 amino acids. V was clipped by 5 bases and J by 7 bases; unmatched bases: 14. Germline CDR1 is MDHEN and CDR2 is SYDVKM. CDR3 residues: CASSPRGGGLWQPQHF. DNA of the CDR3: TGTGCCAGCAGTCCCCGTGGAGGGGGCCTTTGGCAGCCCCAGCATTTT.

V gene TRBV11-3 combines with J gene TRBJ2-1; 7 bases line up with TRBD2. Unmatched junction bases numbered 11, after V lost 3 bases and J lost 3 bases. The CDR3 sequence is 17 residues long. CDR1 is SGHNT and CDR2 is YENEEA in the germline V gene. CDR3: CASSLGGRSGVYNEQFF. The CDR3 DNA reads TGTGCCAGCAGCTTGGGCGGGCGGAGCGGGGTCTACAATGAGCAGTTCTTC.

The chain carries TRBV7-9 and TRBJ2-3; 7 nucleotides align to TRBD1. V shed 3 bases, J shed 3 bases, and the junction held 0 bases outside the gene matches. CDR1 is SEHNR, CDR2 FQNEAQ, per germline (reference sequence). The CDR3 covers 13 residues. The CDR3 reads CASSFRGTDTQYF. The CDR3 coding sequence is TGTGCCAGCAGCTTCAGGGGGACAGATACGCAGTATTTT.

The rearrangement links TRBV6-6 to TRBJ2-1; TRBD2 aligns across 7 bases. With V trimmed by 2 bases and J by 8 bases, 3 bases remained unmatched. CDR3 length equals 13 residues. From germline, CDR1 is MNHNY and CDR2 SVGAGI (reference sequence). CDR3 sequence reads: CASSYAAGDEQFF. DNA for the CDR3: TGTGCCAGCAGTTACGCCGCGGGAGATGAGCAGTTCTTC.

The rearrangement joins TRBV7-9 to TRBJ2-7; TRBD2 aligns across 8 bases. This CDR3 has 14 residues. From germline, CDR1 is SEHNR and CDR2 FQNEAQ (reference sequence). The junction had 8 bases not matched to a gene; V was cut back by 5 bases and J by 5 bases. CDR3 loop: CASSLIGTRDEQYF. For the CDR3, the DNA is TGTGCCAGCAGCCTTATCGGGACTAGAGACGAGCAGTACTTC.

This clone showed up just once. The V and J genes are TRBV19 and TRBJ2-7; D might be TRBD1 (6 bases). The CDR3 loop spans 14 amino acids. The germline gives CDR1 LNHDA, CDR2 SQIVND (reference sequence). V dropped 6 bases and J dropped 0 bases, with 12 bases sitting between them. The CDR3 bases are TGTGCCAGTAGACCGGGACATACCTCCTACGAGCAGTACTTC. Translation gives CASRPGHTSYEQYF.